This TCR beta chain was recorded in a study of OX40 agonist ivuxolimab in advanced cancers. Turning to the study itself: Prior anti-PD-1, anti-PD-L1 or anti-CTLA-4 therapy was allowed; about 39% had some.

Germline values: CDR1 WSHSY, CDR2 SAAADI. The V gene lost 2 bases and the J gene lost 7 bases, with 12 bases spanning the gap. The CDR3 sequence is 14 residues long. Here immunoSEQ multiplex PCR was the method, and the copy in TCRdb shows in-frame clones only, minus some. The sample includes 50,000 to 75,000 clones, roughly 86% of them seen just once. Study-level findings and limits: At 0.1 to 3.0 mg/kg, clonal expansion of CD4+ and CD8+ blood T cells had occurred by week 6.

Drawing of blood for sampling happened at baseline, at cycle 4 day 1, and at cycle 7 day 1. This clone was seen only once. What it binds is unknown. This TCR was sampled from an adult with an advanced solid tumor such as melanoma, head and neck, liver or kidney cancer. The chain joins TRBV10-2 to TRBJ1-5; no reliable D call. The sample here was CD4+ or CD8+ T cells sorted from blood, taken in a trial of the OX40 agonist ivuxolimab. The CDR3 reads CASSEGRLRQPQHF. The CDR3 bases are TGCGCCAGCAGTGAGGGAAGGCTACGGCAGCCCCAGCATTTT.